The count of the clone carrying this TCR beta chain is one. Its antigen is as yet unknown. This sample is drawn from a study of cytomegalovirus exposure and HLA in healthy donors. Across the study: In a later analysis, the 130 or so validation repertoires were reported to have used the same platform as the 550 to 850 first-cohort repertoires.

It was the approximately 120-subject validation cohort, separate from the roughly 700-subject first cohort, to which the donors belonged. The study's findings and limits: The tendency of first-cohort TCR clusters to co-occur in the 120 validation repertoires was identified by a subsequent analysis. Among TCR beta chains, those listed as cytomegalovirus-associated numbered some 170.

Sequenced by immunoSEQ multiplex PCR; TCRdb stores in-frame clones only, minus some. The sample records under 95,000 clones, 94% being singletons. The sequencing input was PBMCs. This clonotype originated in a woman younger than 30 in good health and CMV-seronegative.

The CDR3 sequence: CASFPGTTANYGYTF. The CDR3, as DNA: TGCGCCAGCTTTCCCGGGACAACAGCTAACTATGGCTACACCTTC. The chain is built from TRBV5-1 and TRBJ1-2; maybe TRBD1 (6 bases). Germline values: CDR1 SGHRS, CDR2 YFSETQ. This CDR3 is 15 amino acids long. Deletions cut 7 bases from V and 0 bases from J, with 16 bases between.